The 15 T cell receptor beta chains below were found in one sample sequenced in a study of T cells in Graves' hyperthyroidism and ophthalmopathy. RNA transcripts were the template for amplifying TCR beta CDR3 regions. An initial round of RT-PCR targeting the TCR CDR3 relied on the HTBI primer set. TCRdb re-called the multiplex PCR reads through MiXCR, storing one row per CDR3 protein. The sample contains fewer than 450,000 distinct CDR3 sequences, approximately 17% of which appear only once. Sequencing was carried out using blood. These receptors all stem from a man younger than 35 with Graves' ophthalmopathy.

This clonotype has at least ten counts. The V gene is TRBV5-6, the J gene TRBJ1-1; 9 nucleotides align to TRBD1. The CDR3 length is 15 residues. Looked up from germline, CDR1 is SGHDT and CDR2 is YYEEEE. V shed 1 base and J 2 bases; nucleotides not matched to a gene: 3. The CDR3 loop reads CASSLLDRGNTEAFF. Here the CDR3 DNA reads TGTGCCAGCAGCTTGTTGGACAGGGGAAACACTGAAGCTTTCTTT.

This clonotype was seen ten or more times. J is TRBJ2-1 and V is TRBV2; weak D call: TRBD2 (5 bases). V was clipped by 1 base and J by 4 bases, with 8 bases between them. The CDR3 runs to 14 residues. Germline assignment: CDR1 SNHLY and CDR2 FYNNEI. CDR3 sequence reads: CASSEGRSYNEQFF. For the CDR3, the DNA is TGTGCCAGCAGTGAAGGGAGGAGTTACAATGAGCAGTTCTTC.

This clonotype was counted many times. The rearrangement joins TRBV18 to TRBJ1-5, with a weak D call TRBD1 (5 bases). This CDR3 region has 16 residues. Germline CDR1 reads KGHSH; CDR2 reads LQKENI. V lost 1 base and J lost 0, with 10 bases in between. The CDR3 bases are TGTGCCAGCTCACCACTGGAGACAGATAGCAATCAGCCCCAGCATTTT. This sequence encodes CASSPLETDSNQPQHF. Complete variable domain (other parts from reference TRBV18 and TRBJ1-5): NAGVMQNPRHLVRRRGQEARLRCSPMKGHSHVYWYRQLPEEGLKFMVYLQKENIIDESGMPKERFSAEFPKEGPSILRIQQVVRGDSAAYFCASSPLETDSNQPQHFGDGTRLSIL.

This clonotype appeared many times. The chain carries TRBV5-1 and TRBJ2-1, with D tentatively TRBD2 (7 bases). Per the germline V gene, CDR1 is SGHRS and CDR2 is YFSETQ. Trimming took 4 bases from V and 5 from J, leaving 13 bases between them. The CDR3 is 14 amino acids. The CDR3 here is CASSHPGGHNEQFF. The CDR3 bases are TGCGCCAGCAGCCACCCCGGGGGGCACAATGAGCAGTTCTTC.

The V gene is TRBV9, the J gene TRBJ2-3; 9 nucleotides line up with TRBD2. Germline V gene lookup returns CDR1 SGDLS and CDR2 YYNGEE. This CDR3 has 16 residues. J gave up 5 bases and V 3 bases, and 10 bases lay outside the gene matches. CDR3 sequence: CASSGGAGGPEDTQYF. CDR3 DNA sequence: TGTGCCAGCAGCGGGGGAGCGGGGGGCCCGGAAGATACGCAGTATTTT.

The genes are TRBV6-1 and TRBJ1-2, with a tentative D call TRBD1 (5 bases). V lost 2 bases, J lost 4 bases, and 11 bases lay in between. The V gene's germline CDR1 is MNHNS and CDR2 SASEGT. The CDR3 length is 14 residues. This CDR3 is CASSELQGIYGYTF. The CDR3 region has the DNA TGTGCCAGCAGTGAACTTCAGGGCATCTATGGCTACACCTTC.

The chain recombines TRBV7-2 with TRBJ2-7; TRBD2 might be the D (5 bases). Germline assignment: CDR1 SGHTA and CDR2 FQGNSA. Trimming removed 3 bases at V and 0 bases at J, with 12 bases between. The CDR3 runs 15 residues. The DNA of the CDR3 is TGTGCCAGCAGCTTCTGGGAGTTCCCCTCCTACGAGCAGTACTTC. Translated: CASSFWEFPSYEQYF.

The CDR3 region has the DNA TGTGCCAGCAGCCCCTCAACAATCGCTGAAGCTTTCTTT. Protein sequence: CASSPSTIAEAFF. The chain is built from TRBV11-2 and TRBJ1-1; D is unclear. CDR3 length: 13 amino acids. The V end was cut by 5 bases, the J end by 6 bases, with 13 bases between. Looked up from germline, CDR1 is SGHAT and CDR2 is FQNNGV.

This clonotype was seen at least ten times. V is TRBV12-3 or TRBV12-4 and J is TRBJ2-7, with D unclear. V was trimmed by 7 bases and J by 1 base, leaving 11 bases between them. The CDR3 sequence is 13 residues long. This CDR3 is CASTAPNSYEQYF. CDR3 nucleotide sequence: TGTGCCAGCACCGCTCCCAATTCCTACGAGCAGTACTTC.

This clonotype was observed at least ten times. V usage is TRBV15 and J usage is TRBJ1-1; no clear D. V was trimmed by 0 bases and J by 1 base, leaving 6 bases between them. The germline gives CDR1 LNHNV, CDR2 YYDKDF (reference sequence). This CDR3 has 14 residues. The CDR3 loop reads CATSRDLGNTEAFF. The DNA of the CDR3 is TGTGCCACCAGCAGAGATCTGGGGAACACTGAAGCTTTCTTT.

This clonotype was seen a few times. V is TRBV18 and J is TRBJ2-5, with D perhaps TRBD1 (6 bases). There are 16 residues in the CDR3. The V gene's germline CDR1 is KGHSH and CDR2 LQKENI. V lost 5 bases and J 2 bases, leaving 18 bases between the germline ends. Written as DNA, the CDR3 is TGTGCCAGCTCAAGCGAACAGGGAATTGTACAAGAGACCCAGTACTTC. It specifies CASSSEQGIVQETQYF.

This clonotype has just a few counts. CDR3 bases: TGTGCCAGCAGTTTAAAGGGGACAGGGGATTCACCCCTCCACTTT. Its translation: CASSLKGTGDSPLHF. The V and J genes are TRBV28 and TRBJ1-6, with 10 bases fitting TRBD1. The J segment lost 8 bases and the V segment lost 2 bases, leaving 3 bases of the junction unmatched. Germline CDR1 MDHEN, CDR2 SYDVKM. The CDR3 is made up of 15 amino acids. Together with reference TRBV28 and TRBJ1-6, the CDR3 gives the full variable domain: DVKVTQSSRYLVKRTGEKVFLECVQDMDHENMFWYRQDPGLGLRLIYFSYDVKMKEKGDIPEGYSVSREKKERFSLILESASTNQTSMYLCASSLKGTGDSPLHFGNGTRLTVT.

In this sample, this clonotype turned up a few times. The V and J genes are TRBV13 and TRBJ2-1; possible D gene TRBD1, 6 bases. The V end lost 6 bases, the J end lost 5 bases, and 8 bases lay between the germline ends. The CDR3 contains 12 residues. The V gene's germline CDR1 is PRHDT and CDR2 FYEKMQ (reference sequence). The CDR3 nucleotides are TGTGCCAGCAGTTGGACAGACAATGAGCAGTTCTTC. Its translation: CASSWTDNEQFF.

This clonotype was counted many times. J is TRBJ1-1 and V is TRBV5-1; 11 bases line up with TRBD1. The CDR3 contains 15 residues. V was pared by 4 bases and J by 4 bases, with 6 bases of the junction left unmatched. The germline V gene has CDR1 SGHRS and CDR2 YFSETQ. The CDR3 loop is CASSAGQGASTEAFF. CDR3 DNA sequence: TGCGCCAGCAGCGCTGGACAGGGGGCGAGCACTGAAGCTTTCTTT.

This clonotype showed up many times. The rearrangement uses TRBV4-1 and TRBJ2-4; D gene ambiguous. The germline V and J ends were trimmed by 0 bases and 0 bases, with 12 bases remaining between them. Germline V gene lookup returns CDR1 MGHRA and CDR2 YSYEKL. The CDR3 runs 17 residues. The CDR3 DNA sequence: TGCGCCAGCAGCCAAGATCGGGCCGAGATAGCCAAAAACATTCAGTACTTC. It codes for CASSQDRAEIAKNIQYF.